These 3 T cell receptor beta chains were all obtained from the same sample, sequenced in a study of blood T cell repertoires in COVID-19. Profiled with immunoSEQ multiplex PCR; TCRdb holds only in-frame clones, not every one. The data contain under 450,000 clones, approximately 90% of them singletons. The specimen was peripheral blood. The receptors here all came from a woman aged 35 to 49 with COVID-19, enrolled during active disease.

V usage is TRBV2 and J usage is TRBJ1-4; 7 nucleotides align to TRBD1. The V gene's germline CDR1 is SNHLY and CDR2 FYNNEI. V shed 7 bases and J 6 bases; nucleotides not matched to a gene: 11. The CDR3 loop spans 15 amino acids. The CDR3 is CASKPTEGAYEKLFF. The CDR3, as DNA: TGTGCCAGCAAACCAACCGAGGGGGCTTATGAAAAACTGTTTTTT.

CDR3 nucleotide sequence: TGTGCCAGCAGCGACCCCGGACAGGGACTCACTGAAGCTTTCTTT. Its protein is CASSDPGQGLTEAFF. This chain connects TRBV3-1 (or the pseudogene TRBV3-2) to TRBJ1-1, with 8 positions matching TRBD1. Trimming cost V 5 bases and J 4 bases; bases outside gene matches: 9. The CDR3 length is 15 residues. Germline V gives CDR1 LGHDT, CDR2 YNNKEL (reference sequence).

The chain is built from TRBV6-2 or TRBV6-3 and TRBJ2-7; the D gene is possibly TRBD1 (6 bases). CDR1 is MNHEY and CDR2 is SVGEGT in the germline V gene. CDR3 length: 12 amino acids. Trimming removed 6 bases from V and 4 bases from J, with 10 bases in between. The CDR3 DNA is TGTGCCAGCAGCATGACAGGATACGAGCAGTACTTC. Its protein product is CASSMTGYEQYF.